This T cell receptor beta chain stems from a study of PD-1 blockade in classical Hodgkin lymphoma. Repertoires were generated with immunoSEQ multiplex PCR, while TCRdb's copy carries only in-frame clones and drops some. The repertoire holds about 11,000 clones, with around 74% as singletons. The CDR3 loop spans 16 amino acids. Per germline, CDR1 SGHNT and CDR2 YYREEE (reference sequence). With 0 bases clipped from V and 2 bases from J, the junction kept 6 bases outside the gene matches. All patients experienced relapse after autologous stem cell transplantation, and brentuximab vedotin exposure was variable.

This receptor was obtained from a human donor with classical Hodgkin lymphoma. The sequences come from peripheral blood mononuclear cells (PBMCs), collected at baseline. This chain uses TRBV5-4 with TRBJ2-3; 7 bases are a match to TRBD2. The DNA for the CDR3 is TGTGCCAGCAGCTTGGGGCTAGCGGACCTCACAGATACGCAGTATTTT. Encoded protein: CASSLGLADLTDTQYF. The full variable domain, completed using reference TRBV5-4 and TRBJ2-3, is ETGVTQSPTHLIKTRGQQVTLRCSSQSGHNTVSWYQQALGQGPQFIFQYYREEENGRGNFPPRFSGLQFPNYSSELNVNALELDDSALYLCASSLGLADLTDTQYFGPGTRLTVL.